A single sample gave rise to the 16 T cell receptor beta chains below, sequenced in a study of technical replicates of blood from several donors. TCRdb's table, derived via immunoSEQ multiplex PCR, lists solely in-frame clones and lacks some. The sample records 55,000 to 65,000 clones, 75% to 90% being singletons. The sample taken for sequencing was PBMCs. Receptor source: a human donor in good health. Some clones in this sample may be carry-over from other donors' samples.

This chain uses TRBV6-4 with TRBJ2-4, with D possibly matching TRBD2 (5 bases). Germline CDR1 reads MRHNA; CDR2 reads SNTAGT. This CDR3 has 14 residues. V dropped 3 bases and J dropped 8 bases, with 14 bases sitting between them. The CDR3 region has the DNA TGTGCCAGCAGTGAAAGGGCAGACGGGGACATTCAGTACTTC. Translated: CASSERADGDIQYF.

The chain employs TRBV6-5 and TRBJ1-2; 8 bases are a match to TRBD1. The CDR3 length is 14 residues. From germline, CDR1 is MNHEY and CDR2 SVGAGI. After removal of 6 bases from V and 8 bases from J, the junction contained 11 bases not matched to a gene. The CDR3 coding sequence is TGTGCCAGCAGAAACCCTCGGACAGGGCCCGGCTACACCTTC. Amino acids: CASRNPRTGPGYTF.

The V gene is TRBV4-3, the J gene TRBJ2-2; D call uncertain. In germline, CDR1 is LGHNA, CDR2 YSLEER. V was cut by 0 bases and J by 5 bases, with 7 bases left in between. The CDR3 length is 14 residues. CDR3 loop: CASSQEERTGELFF. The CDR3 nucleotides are TGCGCCAGCAGCCAAGAAGAACGGACCGGGGAGCTGTTTTTT.

CDR3 protein: CASGGTSTRADTQYF. CDR3 DNA sequence: TGTGCCAGCGGGGGGACTAGCACGAGGGCAGATACGCAGTATTTT. J is TRBJ2-3 and V is TRBV2, with 9 bases matching TRBD2. V gave up 8 bases and J gave up 4 bases; unmatched junction bases: 10. Germline V CDR1 and CDR2: SNHLY, FYNNEI. The CDR3 runs 15 residues.

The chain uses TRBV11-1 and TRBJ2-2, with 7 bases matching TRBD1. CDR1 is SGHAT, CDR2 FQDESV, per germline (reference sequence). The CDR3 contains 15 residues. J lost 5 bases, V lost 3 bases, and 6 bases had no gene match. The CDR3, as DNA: TGTGCCAGCAGCTTCACAGGGGCCTCAACCGGGGAGCTGTTTTTT. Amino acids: CASSFTGASTGELFF.

DNA for the CDR3: TGCGCCAGTGCGACACAGGGAATATCCGGGGAGCTGTTTTTT. Amino acids: CASATQGISGELFF. This sequence joins TRBV5-1 and TRBJ2-2; D may be TRBD1 (6 bases). CDR1 and CDR2 (germline): SGHRS, YFSETQ. CDR3 length: 14 residues. V lost 8 bases and J lost 6, with 17 bases in between. Full variable domain (outside the CDR3, taken from reference TRBV5-1 and TRBJ2-2): KAGVTQTPRYLIKTRGQQVTLSCSPISGHRSVSWYQQTPGQGLQFLFEYFSETQRNKGNFPGRFSGRQFSNSRSEMNVSTLELGDSALYLCASATQGISGELFFGEGSRLTVL.

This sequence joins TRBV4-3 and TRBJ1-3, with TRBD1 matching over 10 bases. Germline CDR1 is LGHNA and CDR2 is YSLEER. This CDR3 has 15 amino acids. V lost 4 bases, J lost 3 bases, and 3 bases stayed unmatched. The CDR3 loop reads CASSRGDRGGNTIYF. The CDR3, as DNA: TGCGCCAGCAGCCGAGGGGACAGGGGTGGAAACACCATATATTTT.

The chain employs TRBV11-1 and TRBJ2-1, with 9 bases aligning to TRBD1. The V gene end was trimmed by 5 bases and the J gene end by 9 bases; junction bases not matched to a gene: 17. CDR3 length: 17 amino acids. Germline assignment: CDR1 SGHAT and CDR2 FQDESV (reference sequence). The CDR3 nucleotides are TGTGCCAGCAGCCACGATCGGAGACAGGGGGTCTCCGTTGAGCAGTTCTTC. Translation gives CASSHDRRQGVSVEQFF.

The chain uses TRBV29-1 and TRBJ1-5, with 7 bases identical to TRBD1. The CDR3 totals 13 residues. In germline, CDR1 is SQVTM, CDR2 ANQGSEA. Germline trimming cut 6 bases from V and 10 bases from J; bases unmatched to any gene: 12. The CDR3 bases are TGCAGCGTGGTACCGGGACAGAGTAGACCCCAGCATTTT. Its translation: CSVVPGQSRPQHF.

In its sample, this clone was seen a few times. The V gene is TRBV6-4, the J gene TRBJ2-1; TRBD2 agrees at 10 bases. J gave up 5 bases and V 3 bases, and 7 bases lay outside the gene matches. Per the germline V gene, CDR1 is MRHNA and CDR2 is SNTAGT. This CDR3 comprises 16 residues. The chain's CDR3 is CASSDGPAGGNNEQFF. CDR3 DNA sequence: TGTGCCAGCAGTGATGGCCCAGCGGGGGGGAACAATGAGCAGTTCTTC.

CDR3 region: CAWSNGGNQPQHF. Written as DNA, the CDR3 is TGTGCCTGGAGTAACGGGGGCAATCAGCCCCAGCATTTT. The chain combines TRBV30 with TRBJ1-5; D call uncertain. CDR1 is GTSNPN and CDR2 is SVGIG in the germline V gene (reference sequence). The CDR3 is 13 residues long. V lost 2 bases and J lost 2, with 7 bases in between.

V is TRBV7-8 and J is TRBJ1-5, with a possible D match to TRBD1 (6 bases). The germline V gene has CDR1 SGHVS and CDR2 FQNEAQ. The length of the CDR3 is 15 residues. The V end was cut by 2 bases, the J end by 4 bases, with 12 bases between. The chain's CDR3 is CASSLTGQPNQPQHF. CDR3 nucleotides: TGTGCCAGCAGCTTAACCGGACAGCCTAATCAGCCCCAGCATTTT.

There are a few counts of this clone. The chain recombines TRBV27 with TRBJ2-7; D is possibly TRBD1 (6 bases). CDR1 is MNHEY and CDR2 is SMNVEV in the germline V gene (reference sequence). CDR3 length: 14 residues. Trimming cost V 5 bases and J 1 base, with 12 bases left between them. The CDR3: CASSVEQGSYEQYF. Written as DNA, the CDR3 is TGTGCCAGCAGTGTCGAACAGGGTTCCTACGAGCAGTACTTC.

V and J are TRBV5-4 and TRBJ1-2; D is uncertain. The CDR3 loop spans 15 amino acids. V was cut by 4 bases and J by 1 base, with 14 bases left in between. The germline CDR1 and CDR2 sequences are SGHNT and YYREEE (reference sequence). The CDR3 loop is CASSAARDGNYGYTF. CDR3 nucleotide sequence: TGTGCCAGCAGCGCGGCCCGTGACGGTAACTATGGCTACACCTTC.

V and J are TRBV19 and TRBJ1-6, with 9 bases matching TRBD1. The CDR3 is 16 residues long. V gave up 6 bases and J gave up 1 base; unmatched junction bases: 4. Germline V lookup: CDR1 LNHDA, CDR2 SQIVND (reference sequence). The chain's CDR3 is CASRLDRGSYNSPLHF. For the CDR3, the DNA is TGTGCCAGTAGGTTGGACAGGGGATCCTATAATTCACCCCTCCACTTT.

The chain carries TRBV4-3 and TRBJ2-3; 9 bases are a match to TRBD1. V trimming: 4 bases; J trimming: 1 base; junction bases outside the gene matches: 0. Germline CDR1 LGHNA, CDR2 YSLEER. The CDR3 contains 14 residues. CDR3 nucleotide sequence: TGCGCCAGCAGCCGACAGGGGGGCACAGATACGCAGTATTTT. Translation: CASSRQGGTDTQYF.